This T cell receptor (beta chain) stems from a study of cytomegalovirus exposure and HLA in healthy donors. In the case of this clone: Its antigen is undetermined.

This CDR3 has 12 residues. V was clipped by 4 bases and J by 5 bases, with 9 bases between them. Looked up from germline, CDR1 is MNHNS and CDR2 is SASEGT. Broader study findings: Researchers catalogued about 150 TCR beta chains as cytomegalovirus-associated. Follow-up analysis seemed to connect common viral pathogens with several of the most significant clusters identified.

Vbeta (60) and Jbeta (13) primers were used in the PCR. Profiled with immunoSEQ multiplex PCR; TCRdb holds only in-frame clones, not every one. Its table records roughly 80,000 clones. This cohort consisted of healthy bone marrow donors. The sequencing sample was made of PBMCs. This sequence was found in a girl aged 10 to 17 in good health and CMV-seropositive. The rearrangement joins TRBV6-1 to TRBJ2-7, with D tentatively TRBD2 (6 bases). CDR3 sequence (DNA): TGTGCCAGCAGTGGCGGGGTGGACGAGCAGTACGTC. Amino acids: CASSGGVDEQYV.